The 27 T cell receptor beta chains below come from one sample, sequenced in a study of graft-versus-host responses after intestinal transplantation. Repertoires were generated with immunoSEQ multiplex PCR, while TCRdb's copy carries only in-frame clones and drops some. The sample shows about 20,000 clones, under 50% of them seen only once. Sample: alloreactive CD4+ T cells from a mixed lymphocyte reaction culture, taken before intestinal transplant. Subset denoted: CFSE-low proliferating T cells sorted from roughly six-day pre-transplant mixed lymphocyte reaction (GvH or HvG direction). These receptors were taken from a human patient who received an intestinal transplant.

In this sample, this clone turned up a few times. The chain recombines TRBV5-4 with TRBJ1-2; 10 positions agree with TRBD1. This CDR3 comprises 14 residues. CDR1 SGHNT and CDR2 YYREEE come from the germline V gene (reference sequence). Trimming took 0 bases from V and 4 from J; bases not matched to a gene: 0. The CDR3 sequence is CASSLGDRGYGYTF. The CDR3 DNA sequence: TGTGCCAGCAGCTTGGGGGACAGGGGCTATGGCTACACCTTC.

The chain is built from TRBV10-3 and TRBJ1-1; TRBD1 matches 7 bases. Trimming cost V 9 bases and J 0 bases; bases outside gene matches: 13. CDR3 length: 16 residues. The V gene's germline CDR1 is ENHRY and CDR2 SYGVKD. The CDR3 DNA follows: TGTGCCATGTGGTGGCAGGGGGAAAGAATGAACACTGAAGCTTTCTTT. As protein: CAMWWQGERMNTEAFF.

The CDR3 protein is CASSPRQVRQFEAFF. CDR3 nucleotide sequence: TGTGCCAGCTCACCTAGACAGGTACGACAATTTGAAGCTTTCTTT. The chain joins TRBV18 to TRBJ1-1; D perhaps matches TRBD1 (6 bases). The germline V and J ends were trimmed by 3 bases and 7 bases, with 18 bases remaining between them. Germline CDR1 reads KGHSH; CDR2 reads LQKENI. This CDR3 region has 15 residues. The full variable domain, rest sourced from reference TRBV18 and TRBJ1-1, is NAGVMQNPRHLVRRRGQEARLRCSPMKGHSHVYWYRQLPEEGLKFMVYLQKENIIDESGMPKERFSAEFPKEGPSILRIQQVVRGDSAAYFCASSPRQVRQFEAFFGQGTRLTVV.

In its sample, this clone was seen a few times. The chain recombines TRBV29-1 with TRBJ1-2; 7 bases match TRBD1. J lost 4 bases, V lost 4 bases, and 9 bases had no gene match. CDR3 length: 14 residues. Looked up from germline, CDR1 is SQVTM and CDR2 is ANQGSEA. CDR3: CSVVRDSLPYGYTF. The CDR3 bases are TGCAGCGTTGTCCGGGACAGCCTCCCCTATGGCTACACCTTC.

There are a few counts of this clone. The V gene is TRBV21-1, the J gene TRBJ2-3; TRBD2, the D gene given by the table, was not confirmed from the DNA. TRBV21-1 is classified as a pseudogene. The CDR3 consists of 15 residues. CDR3: CASSSKPGGRDTQYF. The CDR3 coding sequence is TGTGCCAGCAGCAGCAAACCGGGGGGCCGTGATACGCAGTATTTT.

This clone has a handful of counts. The chain's CDR3 is CASSPPGLLGGANVLTF. DNA of the CDR3: TGCGCCAGCAGCCCCCCGGGACTTTTGGGAGGGGCCAACGTCCTGACTTTC. This rearrangement joins TRBV5-1 to TRBJ2-6; a weak D match, TRBD2 (6 bases). The V gene lost 4 bases and the J gene lost 4 bases, with 18 bases spanning the gap. This CDR3 spans 17 amino acids. Germline-derived CDR1 and CDR2 are SGHRS and YFSETQ.

The J gene is TRBJ1-1, the V gene TRBV5-1; TRBD1 is a possible D gene (5 bases). CDR1 SGHRS and CDR2 YFSETQ come from the germline V gene. The CDR3 has 15 amino acids. The V gene lost 4 bases and the J gene lost 4 bases, with 17 bases spanning the gap. The CDR3 here is CASSPYPSGATEAFF. The CDR3 DNA sequence: TGCGCCAGCAGCCCCTACCCGAGTGGGGCCACTGAAGCTTTCTTT.

This clone was picked up a small number of times. The V and J genes are TRBV11-2 and TRBJ2-7, with TRBD2 matching over 7 bases. After removal of 3 bases from V and 5 bases from J, the junction contained 7 bases not matched to a gene. The CDR3 is 14 amino acids. CDR1 is SGHAT and CDR2 is FQNNGV in the germline V gene. CDR3 nucleotides: TGTGCCAGCAGCTTCGGGGGGACGAGGAACGAGCAGTACTTC. Translating gives CASSFGGTRNEQYF.

This clone was seen a single time. The V and J genes are TRBV28 and TRBJ1-2; 7 bases align to TRBD1. The CDR3 covers 14 residues. The V and J ends lost 2 bases and 5 bases, in that order; junction bases with no gene match: 5. Germline values: CDR1 MDHEN, CDR2 SYDVKM. CDR3 sequence reads: CASSLGQAPYGYTF. CDR3 sequence (DNA): TGTGCCAGCAGTTTAGGACAGGCCCCATATGGCTACACCTTC.

V and J are TRBV6-6 and TRBJ1-1, with D possibly being TRBD1 (6 bases). Germline V lookup: CDR1 MNHNY, CDR2 SVGAGI (reference sequence). Trimming stripped 0 bases from V and 6 bases from J, with 11 bases between. The CDR3 covers 14 residues. CDR3 nucleotides: TGTGCCAGCAGTTACTCATTGTCAGGGGCTGAAGCTTTCTTT. Protein product: CASSYSLSGAEAFF.

The V gene is TRBV18, the J gene TRBJ1-2; 10 bases map to TRBD1. Per the germline V gene, CDR1 is KGHSH and CDR2 is LQKENI. V dropped 3 bases and J dropped 7; count of bases not matched to a gene: 11. The CDR3 totals 16 residues. The CDR3 loop is CASSPGLGQGTPGYTF. The CDR3 DNA is TGTGCCAGCTCACCGGGGCTGGGACAGGGGACCCCTGGCTACACCTTC. Complete variable domain (other parts from reference TRBV18 and TRBJ1-2): NAGVMQNPRHLVRRRGQEARLRCSPMKGHSHVYWYRQLPEEGLKFMVYLQKENIIDESGMPKERFSAEFPKEGPSILRIQQVVRGDSAAYFCASSPGLGQGTPGYTFGSGTRLTVV.

CDR3 region: CASSETSGSYNEQFF. CDR3 bases: TGTGCCAGCAGCGAAACTAGCGGCTCCTACAATGAGCAGTTCTTC. This rearrangement joins TRBV9 to TRBJ2-1, with TRBD2 identical over 8 bases. The length of the CDR3 is 15 residues. CDR1 is SGDLS and CDR2 is YYNGEE in the germline V gene. Trimming removed 3 bases from V and 0 bases from J; junction bases left unmatched: 2.

The table lists this clone with a few counts. This sequence joins TRBV7-9 and TRBJ2-7, with D possibly TRBD1 on 6 matching bases. The CDR3 totals 16 residues. Trimming removed 5 bases at V and 1 base at J, with 18 bases between. Germline V gene data show CDR1 as SEHNR and CDR2 as FQNEAQ (reference sequence). This CDR3 is CASSPFDSQGSYEQYF. CDR3 nucleotide sequence: TGTGCCAGCAGCCCCTTTGACAGCCAGGGGTCCTACGAGCAGTACTTC. Filled out from reference TRBV7-9 and TRBJ2-7, the complete variable domain reads DTGVSQNPRHKITKRGQNVTFRCDPISEHNRLYWYRQTLGQGPEFLTYFQNEAQLEKSRLLSDRFSAERPKGSFSTLEIQRTEQGDSAMYLCASSPFDSQGSYEQYFGPGTRLTVT.

The chain has TRBV10-2 and TRBJ2-7, with 9 positions matching TRBD1. V gave up 5 bases and J gave up 7 bases; unmatched junction bases: 6. The CDR3 spans 13 residues. Germline V lookup: CDR1 WSHSY, CDR2 SAAADI. CDR3 coding DNA: TGCGCCAGCAGTCCGGACAGGGGTGGGGAGCAGTACTTC. Translated, it gives CASSPDRGGEQYF.

The CDR3 bases are TGCGCCAGCAGCTTGGGGGTACAGAGCAATCAGCCCCAGCATTTT. This gives the protein CASSLGVQSNQPQHF. The chain couples TRBV5-1 to TRBJ1-5; the D is unclear. Germline V gene data show CDR1 as SGHRS and CDR2 as YFSETQ. The CDR3 contains 15 residues. Trimming pared 0 bases from V and 1 base from J, leaving 8 bases between.

This clone has only a few counts. The chain combines TRBV7-9 with TRBJ1-1; D gene uncertain. This CDR3 is 14 amino acids long. Germline-derived CDR1 and CDR2 are SEHNR and FQNEAQ (reference sequence). With 1 base removed from V and 7 bases from J, the gap between germline ends came to 13 bases. CDR3 protein: CASSLDFGHVEAFF. CDR3 in DNA: TGTGCCAGCAGCTTAGATTTTGGGCACGTTGAAGCTTTCTTT.

This chain uses TRBV25-1 with TRBJ1-3; D might be TRBD1 (6 bases). Deletions cut 1 base from V and 2 bases from J, with 18 bases between. This CDR3 comprises 18 residues. Germline V gene lookup returns CDR1 MGHDK and CDR2 SYGVNS. DNA of the CDR3: TGTGCCAGCAGTGAATTCTGGAGTCAGGGGCACACTGGAAACACCATATATTTT. Its protein product is CASSEFWSQGHTGNTIYF.

The chain joins TRBV6-4 to TRBJ1-6; 8 bases align to TRBD1. J was trimmed by 4 bases and V by 6 bases; bases with no gene match: 5. Germline loops: CDR1 MRHNA, CDR2 SNTAGT. This CDR3 contains 15 residues. The CDR3 spells CASRMTGAYNSPLHF. The CDR3 bases are TGTGCCAGCAGGATGACAGGGGCTTATAATTCACCCCTCCACTTT.

This chain links TRBV5-8 with TRBJ1-5; TRBD1 is a possible D gene (6 bases). Looked up from germline, CDR1 is SGHTS and CDR2 is YDEGEE. V was shortened by 7 bases and J by 7 bases, with 21 bases between the two germline ends. This CDR3 spans 15 amino acids. The CDR3 bases are TGTGCCAGCGTACGTTACGTGGGGGCTTCGCAGCCCCAGCATTTT. It translates to CASVRYVGASQPQHF.

The V call is TRBV6-1, the J call TRBJ2-2; 9 positions match TRBD1. CDR1 and CDR2 (germline): MNHNS, SASEGT. V shed 6 bases, J shed 5 bases, and the junction held 4 bases outside the gene matches. The CDR3 is made up of 14 amino acids. The CDR3 reads CASSYRGLTGELFF. In DNA form, the CDR3 reads TGTGCCAGCAGCTACAGGGGGCTGACCGGGGAGCTGTTTTTT.

This clone turned up a few times. This rearrangement joins TRBV23-1 to TRBJ2-4, with D unresolved. TRBV23-1 is sorted into the ORF group, with uncertain function. Trimming shortened V by 4 bases and J by 0 bases, and 10 bases separated the two germline ends. The CDR3 extends over 15 amino acids. CDR3 residues: CASSLTPLAKNIQYF. The CDR3, as DNA: TGCGCCAGCAGTCTAACACCGTTAGCCAAAAACATTCAGTACTTC.

The CDR3 is CASSFSGGSTDTQYF. Written as DNA, the CDR3 is TGTGCCAGCAGCTTCAGCGGGGGGAGCACAGATACGCAGTATTTT. The chain carries TRBV7-9 and TRBJ2-3; the match to TRBD2 covers 9 bases. J lost 0 bases, V lost 3 bases, and 1 base had no gene match. The CDR3 has 15 residues. Germline CDR1 and CDR2: SEHNR and FQNEAQ (reference sequence).

The rearrangement uses TRBV10-3 and TRBJ1-2; 7 nucleotides agree with TRBD1. CDR3 length: 15 amino acids. V lost 3 bases and J lost 4; bases outside the gene matches: 8. Germline V lookup: CDR1 ENHRY, CDR2 SYGVKD. The CDR3 DNA follows: TGTGCCATCAGTGAACCAGGGGGGATAGGCTATGGCTACACCTTC. Its protein is CAISEPGGIGYGYTF.

The rearrangement links TRBV5-4 to TRBJ2-5, with D perhaps matching TRBD2 (6 bases). V lost 4 bases and J 3 bases, leaving 13 bases between the germline ends. CDR1 SGHNT and CDR2 YYREEE come from the germline V gene (reference sequence). The CDR3 covers 14 residues. The CDR3 loop is CASSEGGGEETQYF. Here the CDR3 DNA reads TGTGCCAGCAGCGAGGGAGGTGGGGAAGAGACCCAGTACTTC.

This clone has a single count. The chain combines TRBV6-1 with TRBJ2-5; 8 nucleotides match TRBD2. The better agreement between TRBJ2-7 and the DNA end casts doubt on the J call. The CDR3 is made up of 14 amino acids. Germline V gene data show CDR1 as MNHNS and CDR2 as SASEGT. The CDR3 loop reads CASSRPGGGYEQYF. For the CDR3, the DNA is TGTGCCAGCAGTCGCCCGGGGGGGGGTTACGAGCAGTACTTC.

The chain recombines TRBV15 with TRBJ2-2; D unclear. The CDR3 loop spans 14 amino acids. Germline V gene sequence: CDR1 LNHNV, CDR2 YYDKDF (reference sequence). The V end was cut by 3 bases, the J end by 5 bases, with 10 bases between. As DNA, the CDR3 is TGTGCCACCAGCAGGTGGTCCGAGACCGGGGAGCTGTTTTTT. Residues: CATSRWSETGELFF.

The chain has TRBV2 and TRBJ1-3; 12 bases agree with TRBD1. CDR1 is SNHLY and CDR2 is FYNNEI in the germline V gene. V lost 8 bases and J lost 0; bases outside the gene matches: 14. The CDR3 is 19 residues long. CDR3 residues: CASRPGQGAIPGSGNTIYF. CDR3 DNA: TGTGCCAGCCGACCGGGACAGGGGGCCATCCCCGGCTCTGGAAACACCATATATTTT.